This T cell receptor (beta chain) derives from a study of somatic mutations in cytotoxic T cells in rheumatoid arthritis. After CD4+ and CD8+ cells were isolated by positive magnetic bead selection, their purity was checked by flow cytometry. Comment on this clone: The target antigen is unknown.

The table came from immunoSEQ multiplex PCR; TCRdb's copy has only in-frame clones and leaves some out. The profile shows about 20,000 clones, around 84% of them singletons. Study-wide findings and caveats: A largest CD8+ clone above 20% of CD8+ cells occurred in about an eighth of the roughly 60 patients. No antigen targets were known for the expanded CD8+ clones.

Trimming shortened V by 4 bases and J by 9 bases, and 14 bases separated the two germline ends. Looked up from germline, CDR1 is SGDLS and CDR2 is YYNGEE. The length of the CDR3 is 13 residues. The specimen sequenced was CD8+ T cells sorted from blood. The source of this sequence is a woman in her 50s in good health. V is TRBV9 and J is TRBJ2-1; D gene ambiguous. CDR3 coding DNA: TGTGCCAGCAGCTCATCTCTTAGCAGTGAGCAGTTCTTC. This gives the protein CASSSSLSSEQFF.